This TCR beta chain is drawn from a study of cytomegalovirus exposure and HLA in healthy donors. Turning to this clone: No antigen is known for it.

Findings and limits, study-wide: Follow-up analysis found HLA locus-dependent TCR association rates, highest for DRB1 and lowest for HLA-C.

With 0 bases clipped from V and 3 bases from J, the junction kept 2 bases outside the gene matches. CDR1 is KGHSH and CDR2 is LQKENI in the germline V gene. The CDR3 runs 15 residues. Use of 60 Vbeta and 13 Jbeta primers characterized the PCR. Generated by immunoSEQ multiplex PCR, the TCRdb table keeps only in-frame clones and is missing some. This table holds some 110,000 clones, 74% found once. The sample consisted of PBMCs. This chain uses TRBV18 with TRBJ2-7, with 10 bases aligning to TRBD2. This receptor was obtained from a woman aged 50 to 60 in good health and CMV-seropositive. The CDR3 nucleotides read TGTGCCAGCTCACCACCGGCTAGCGGGAGCTACGAGCAGTACTTC. Protein sequence: CASSPPASGSYEQYF.